Sequencing of this T cell receptor (beta chain) was carried out in a study of early T cells in non-severe SARS-CoV-2 infection (dated by TCRdb to the early 2020s). Looking at the study overall: Because TCR sequencing relied on bulk RNA taken from unsorted whole blood, pairing of alpha and beta chains was not possible.

This clonotype was counted between two and nine times. What this receptor recognizes is not known. No base qualities exist here, and no much larger clone lies one base off it. The library was generated by 5' RACE. The instrument given in TCRdb is NextSeq 500. To correct for sequencing error and PCR bias, the TCR library protocol tagged individual cDNA molecules with unique molecular identifiers. Sequencing covered both TCR alpha and beta chains, and within each sample the abundances of alpha and beta sequences were tightly co-correlated. For the original study's pipeline: Decombinator V4 was used to perform V gene, J gene and CDR3 annotation of TCR sequences. Expanded TCRs were defined as changing significantly between any two time points under a Poisson model with p below 0.0001. TCR abundances were normalised to the total number of TCRs sequenced in each sample and reported as counts per million. MAIT TCRs were defined by TRAV1-2 paired with TRAJ12, TRAJ20 or TRAJ33, and iNKT TCRs by TRAV10 paired with TRAJ18. VDJdb, accessed on 1 November 2021, was searched for TCRs annotated for CMV, EBV and SARS-CoV-2, and TCRs annotated for more than one antigen were excluded. The raw public reads went through TCRdb reprocessing: fastp at Q25, MiXCR clone calling, in-frame beta chains kept. Under each unique CDR3 protein, matching rows form one entry showing the most common genes and DNA. These V and J calls originate from TCRdb's pipeline instead of the authors' own analysis. For this sample there are tens of thousands of distinct CDR3 sequences; approximately 13% appear just once. The top ten clonotypes cover approximately 7% of the sample.

The CDR3 holds 11 amino acids from the cysteine to the phenylalanine. Just the 33-base CDR3 DNA is kept, in frame starting at base 1. Trimming takes 2 bases from V and 7 bases from J, and the germline ends sit 3 bases apart. From the germline V gene, CDR1 is WSHSY and CDR2 is SAAADI. Paper-wide results and their limitations: VDJdb matching was skewed toward anti-spike CD8 responses and likely underestimated virus-specific expansions by missing private and CD4 specificities.

A case-control design nested within a healthcare worker cohort in London, UK, was used, with weekly nasopharyngeal swab PCR tests and blood sampling performed. Healthcare workers were enrolled in the week of the UK lockdown, from 23 to 31 March 2020, and were followed every week for up to roughly 16 weeks. This clonotype was obtained from an adult who was a healthcare worker with PCR-confirmed SARS-CoV-2 infection or an uninfected control (not recorded which). The sequence is built from TRBV10-2 and TRBJ2-1; the D gene lacks a confident call. The sample taken for sequencing was whole blood. CDR3 reads: CASSERNEQFF. The sequenced DNA: TGCGCCAGCAGTGAGAGGAATGAGCAGTTCTTC.